This T cell receptor (beta chain) was identified in a study of OX40 agonist ivuxolimab in advanced cancers. Study details: Hepatocellular carcinoma, melanoma, renal cell or head and neck cancer was diagnosed in the dose-escalation patients.

Overall study results and limits: At 0.1 to 3.0 mg/kg, clonal expansion of CD4+ and CD8+ blood T cells had occurred by week 6. Low normalized T-cell clonal expansion was also seen in some nonresponders.

Here immunoSEQ multiplex PCR was the method, and the copy in TCRdb shows in-frame clones only, minus some. The table lists tens of thousands of clones, about 86% of them singletons, with over 5% in the top ten. Comment on this clone: Its antigen remains unknown.

V was pared by 2 bases and J by 1 base, with 10 bases between. CDR3 length: 15 amino acids. Germline values: CDR1 SGHDT, CDR2 YYEEEE. The chain combines TRBV5-6 with TRBJ2-4, with D tentatively TRBD1 (6 bases). This sample comprised CD4+ or CD8+ T cells sorted from blood, obtained in a trial of the OX40 agonist ivuxolimab. The origin of this receptor is an adult with an advanced solid tumor such as melanoma, head and neck, liver or kidney cancer. The CDR3 region is CASSLLQGAKNIQYF. The CDR3 DNA follows: TGTGCCAGCAGCTTATTACAGGGTGCCAAAAACATTCAGTACTTC.